This T cell receptor (beta chain) was identified during a study of OX40 agonist ivuxolimab in advanced cancers. Whole-study context: Each patient was given ivuxolimab into a vein every 2 weeks, at 0.01 to 10 mg/kg. General study findings and limits: CD8+ T cells averaged more expanded clones than CD4+. The work left the antigen specificity of expanded peripheral T cells undetermined.

V lost 0 bases and J lost 10, with 12 bases in between. Germline loops: CDR1 MNHNS, CDR2 SASEGT. The CDR3 totals 13 residues. Produced via immunoSEQ multiplex PCR; TCRdb's table is partial and in-frame only. The table has about 51,000 clones, about nine tenths seen once. Concerning this clone itself: Antigen specificity is unknown.

The sample here was CD4+ or CD8+ T cells sorted from blood, taken in a trial of the OX40 agonist ivuxolimab. The clonotype originates from an adult with an advanced solid tumor such as melanoma, head and neck, liver or kidney cancer. The genes are TRBV6-1 and TRBJ1-2, with D uncertain. This CDR3 reads CASSEAVGFDYTF. The CDR3 DNA reads as TGTGCCAGCAGTGAAGCGGTCGGATTCGACTACACCTTC.